A single sample is the source of the 8 T cell receptor beta chains below, sequenced in a study of T-cell reconstitution after alpha-beta-depleted transplantation in children. Using unique molecular identifiers, the investigators prepared the TCRbeta library. In TCRdb, the PCR reads were re-called with MiXCR into one record per CDR3 protein. This sample has some 200,000 distinct CDR3 sequences, with around 9.6% found just once. The source material was PBMCs from the stem cell graft donor, sampled from the stem cell graft. Receptors originate from a human donor who donated a stem cell graft to a child with acute lymphoblastic leukemia.

This clonotype turned up a few times. This rearrangement joins TRBV5-5 to TRBJ1-4, with D possibly matching TRBD1 (5 bases). The V end was cut by 5 bases, the J end by 5 bases, with 22 bases between. The CDR3 length is 17 residues. Germline values: CDR1 SGHKS, CDR2 YYEKEE (reference sequence). Here the CDR3 reads CASSNEYPGRLNEKLFF. In DNA form, the CDR3 reads TGTGCCAGCAGTAATGAATATCCGGGACGGCTAAATGAAAAACTGTTTTTT.

In DNA, the CDR3 is TGTGCCAGCAGCTTAGGGGCCTCCCCGACAGGCGGCGAGGAGACCCAGTACTTC. Translation: CASSLGASPTGGEETQYF. The rearrangement links TRBV11-2 to TRBJ2-5, with D possibly TRBD1 on 6 matching bases. V lost 1 base, J lost 5 bases, and 23 bases lay in between. There are 18 residues in the CDR3. CDR1 SGHAT and CDR2 FQNNGV come from the germline V gene.

This clonotype was observed a handful of times. This chain uses TRBV12-3 or TRBV12-4 with TRBJ2-5; 13 positions match TRBD2. The ends lost 6 bases at V and 5 bases at J; junction bases unmatched: 6. The CDR3 length is 15 residues. The CDR3 loop is CASSWTSGGLETQYF. For the CDR3, the DNA is TGTGCCAGCAGCTGGACTAGCGGGGGCCTTGAGACCCAGTACTTC.

This clonotype was observed a few times. The J gene is TRBJ2-1, the V gene TRBV5-1; tentatively, D is TRBD2 (6 bases). The CDR3 is 15 residues long. Per the germline V gene, CDR1 is SGHRS and CDR2 is YFSETQ. V was trimmed by 0 bases and J by 7 bases, leaving 14 bases between them. CDR3 amino acids: CASSLGQLALNEQFF. The CDR3 nucleotides are TGCGCCAGCAGCTTGGGGCAACTAGCCCTGAATGAGCAGTTCTTC.

This clonotype was recorded a few times. The CDR3 loop reads CASSFDRNHEQYF. CDR3 bases: TGTGCCAGCAGTTTCGACAGGAATCACGAGCAGTACTTC. The J gene is TRBJ2-7, the V gene TRBV12-3 or TRBV12-4, with D possibly matching TRBD1 (6 bases). CDR3 length equals 13 residues. Trimming pared 3 bases from V and 5 bases from J, leaving 11 bases between.

This rearrangement joins TRBV24-1 to TRBJ2-1; 8 bases are shared with TRBD1. This CDR3 spans 14 amino acids. V trimming: 4 bases; J trimming: 14 bases; junction bases outside the gene matches: 12. Germline CDR1 and CDR2: KGHDR and SFDVKD. CDR3 residues: CATSEKDRVREEFF. In DNA, the CDR3 is TGTGCCACCAGTGAAAAGGACAGGGTTCGAGAGGAGTTCTTC.

The chain is built from TRBV10-3 and TRBJ2-6; possible D gene TRBD1, 5 bases. CDR1 is ENHRY, CDR2 SYGVKD, per germline. CDR3 length: 15 amino acids. V was shortened by 6 bases and J by 1 base, with 10 bases between the two germline ends. The CDR3 spells CAIRATDSGANVLTF. The DNA for the CDR3 is TGTGCCATCAGAGCGACAGATTCTGGGGCCAACGTCCTGACTTTC.

This clonotype has ten or more counts. The chain recombines TRBV6-4 with TRBJ1-1; D uncertain. The CDR3 is made up of 13 amino acids. Looked up from germline, CDR1 is MRHNA and CDR2 is SNTAGT. V lost 2 bases to trimming and J lost 0 bases, with 4 bases between them. The CDR3 sequence is CASSDKLNTEAFF. The CDR3 coding sequence is TGTGCCAGCAGTGACAAACTGAACACTGAAGCTTTCTTT.